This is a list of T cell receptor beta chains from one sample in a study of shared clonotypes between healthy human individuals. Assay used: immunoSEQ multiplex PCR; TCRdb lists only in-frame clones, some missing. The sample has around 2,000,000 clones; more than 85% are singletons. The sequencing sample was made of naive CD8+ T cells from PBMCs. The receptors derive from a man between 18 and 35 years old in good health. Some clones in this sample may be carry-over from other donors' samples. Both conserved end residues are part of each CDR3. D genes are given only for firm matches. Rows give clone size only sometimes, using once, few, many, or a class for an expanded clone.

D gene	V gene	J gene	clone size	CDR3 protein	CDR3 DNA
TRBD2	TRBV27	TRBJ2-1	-	CASSLGLAPVNEQFF	TGTGCCAGCAGTTTAGGACTAGCGCCGGTGAATGAGCAGTTCTTC
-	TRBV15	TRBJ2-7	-	CATSRPGSGVGREQYF	TGTGCCACCAGCAGACCTGGATCGGGCGTTGGACGCGAGCAGTACTTC
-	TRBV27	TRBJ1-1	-	CASSLSGATEAFF	TGTGCCAGCAGTTTGTCGGGGGCCACTGAAGCTTTCTTT
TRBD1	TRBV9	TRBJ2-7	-	CASSVGTTGTDYEQYF	TGTGCCAGCAGCGTAGGTACCACCGGGACAGATTACGAGCAGTACTTC
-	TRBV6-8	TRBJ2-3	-	CASTPKHLNTQYF	TGTGCCAGCACGCCCAAACACCTCAATACGCAGTATTTT
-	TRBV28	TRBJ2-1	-	CASSPTERTDSYNEQFF	TGTGCCAGCAGTCCGACGGAGCGGACCGACTCCTACAATGAGCAGTTCTTC
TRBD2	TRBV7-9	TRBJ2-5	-	CASSPRLAGVETQYF	TGTGCCAGCAGCCCCCGACTAGCGGGAGTTGAGACCCAGTACTTC
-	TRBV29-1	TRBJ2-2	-	CSVWLGELFF	TGCAGCGTTTGGCTCGGGGAGCTGTTTTTT
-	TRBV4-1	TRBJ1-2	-	CASSPIVAFSDGYTF	TGCGCCAGCAGCCCGATTGTTGCCTTTTCGGATGGCTACACCTTC
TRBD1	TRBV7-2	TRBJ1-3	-	CASSFTGGAPHTIYF	TGTGCCAGCAGCTTCACAGGGGGCGCTCCCCACACCATATATTTT
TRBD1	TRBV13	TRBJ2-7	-	CASSHRGTGGYEQYF	TGTGCCAGCAGCCACCGAGGGACAGGCGGATACGAGCAGTACTTC
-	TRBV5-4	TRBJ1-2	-	CASRGPLYGYTF	TGTGCCAGCAGAGGACCTTTATATGGCTACACCTTC
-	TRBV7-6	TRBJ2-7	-	CASSSTDEQYF	TGTGCCAGCAGCTCCACCGACGAGCAGTACTTC
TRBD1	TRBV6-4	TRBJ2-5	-	CASSARLQGQETQYF	TGTGCCAGCAGTGCCCGATTACAGGGGCAAGAGACCCAGTACTTC
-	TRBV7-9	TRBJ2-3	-	CASSEGDATDTQYF	TGTGCCAGCAGCGAGGGGGACGCTACAGATACGCAGTATTTT
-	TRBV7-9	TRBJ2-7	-	CASSFGGVNEQYF	TGTGCCAGCAGCTTCGGAGGTGTAAACGAGCAGTACTTC
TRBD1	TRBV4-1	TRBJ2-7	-	CASSPGQGQLEQYF	TGCGCCAGCAGCCCGGGACAGGGGCAACTCGAGCAGTACTTC
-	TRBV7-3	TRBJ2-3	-	CASSLSQLGRQFTDTQYF	TGTGCCAGCAGCTTATCGCAGTTAGGCAGACAATTCACAGATACGCAGTATTTT
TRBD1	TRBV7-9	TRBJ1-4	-	CASSSLQGAGEKLFF	TGTGCCAGCAGCTCGTTACAGGGGGCGGGGGAAAAACTGTTTTTT
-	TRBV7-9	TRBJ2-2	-	CASSLPAHSAPGELFF	TGTGCCAGCAGCTTACCAGCTCACTCCGCTCCCGGGGAGCTGTTTTTT
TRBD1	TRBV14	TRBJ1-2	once	CASSRTGVRPLGYTF	TGTGCCAGCAGCCGGACAGGGGTTAGGCCTTTGGGCTACACCTTC
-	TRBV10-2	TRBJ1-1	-	CASSDRGTATEAFF	TGCGCCAGCAGTGATCGGGGGACGGCTACTGAAGCTTTCTTT
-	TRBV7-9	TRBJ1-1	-	CASSLRGSLNTEAFF	TGTGCCAGCAGCTTACGGGGGTCCCTGAACACTGAAGCTTTCTTT
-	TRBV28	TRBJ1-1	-	CASKGWTEAFF	TGTGCCAGCAAAGGATGGACTGAAGCTTTCTTT
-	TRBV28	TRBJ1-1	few	CASRPGRHRGTEAFF	TGTGCCAGCAGGCCGGGACGCCACCGGGGGACTGAAGCTTTCTTT
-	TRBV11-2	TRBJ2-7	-	CASSLGAGGEQYF	TGTGCCAGCAGCTTAGGGGCGGGCGGGGAGCAGTACTTC
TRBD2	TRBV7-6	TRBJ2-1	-	CASSLIRVAGYNEQFF	TGTGCCAGCAGCTTAATTAGGGTAGCGGGGTACAATGAGCAGTTCTTC
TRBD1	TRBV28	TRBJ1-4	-	CASSFSVRREQGHEDEKLFF	TGTGCCAGCAGTTTCTCAGTCCGTCGCGAACAGGGGCATGAAGATGAAAAACTGTTTTTT
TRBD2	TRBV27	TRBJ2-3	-	CASSRGLAGVAADTQYF	TGTGCCAGCAGTCGAGGACTAGCGGGAGTGGCTGCAGATACGCAGTATTTT
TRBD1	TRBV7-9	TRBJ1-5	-	CASSLATGGSDQPQHF	TGTGCCAGCAGCTTGGCGACAGGGGGCTCGGATCAGCCCCAGCATTTT
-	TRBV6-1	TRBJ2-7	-	CASSEGRTYEQYF	TGTGCCAGCAGTGAAGGACGGACGTACGAGCAGTACTTC
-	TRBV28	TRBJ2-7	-	CASQERREFSYEQYF	TGTGCCTCACAAGAGAGGAGGGAGTTCTCCTACGAGCAGTACTTC
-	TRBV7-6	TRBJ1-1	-	CASSLEGEMNTEAFF	TGTGCCAGCAGCTTAGAAGGGGAAATGAACACTGAAGCTTTCTTT
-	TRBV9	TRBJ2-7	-	CASSGHRDSPLEQYF	TGTGCCAGCAGCGGTCACCGGGACTCCCCCCTGGAGCAGTACTTC
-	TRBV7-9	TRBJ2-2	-	CASSGGPTNTGELFF	TGTGCCAGCAGTGGCGGGCCTACGAACACCGGGGAGCTGTTTTTT
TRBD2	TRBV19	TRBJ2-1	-	CASSIGRLAAYNEQFF	TGTGCCAGTAGTATAGGAAGGCTAGCGGCCTACAATGAGCAGTTCTTC
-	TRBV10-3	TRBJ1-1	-	CATGGAQFEAFF	TGTGCCACTGGGGGGGCCCAATTTGAAGCTTTCTTT
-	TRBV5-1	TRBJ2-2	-	CASSLADGMAGELFF	TGCGCCAGCAGCTTGGCTGACGGGATGGCCGGGGAGCTGTTTTTT
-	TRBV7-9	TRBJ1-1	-	CASSSREGSEAFF	TGTGCCAGCAGCTCCAGAGAAGGGAGTGAAGCTTTCTTT
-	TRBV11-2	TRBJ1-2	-	CASSLSRGLRGYTF	TGTGCCAGCAGCCTAAGTAGGGGCTTGCGTGGCTACACCTTC